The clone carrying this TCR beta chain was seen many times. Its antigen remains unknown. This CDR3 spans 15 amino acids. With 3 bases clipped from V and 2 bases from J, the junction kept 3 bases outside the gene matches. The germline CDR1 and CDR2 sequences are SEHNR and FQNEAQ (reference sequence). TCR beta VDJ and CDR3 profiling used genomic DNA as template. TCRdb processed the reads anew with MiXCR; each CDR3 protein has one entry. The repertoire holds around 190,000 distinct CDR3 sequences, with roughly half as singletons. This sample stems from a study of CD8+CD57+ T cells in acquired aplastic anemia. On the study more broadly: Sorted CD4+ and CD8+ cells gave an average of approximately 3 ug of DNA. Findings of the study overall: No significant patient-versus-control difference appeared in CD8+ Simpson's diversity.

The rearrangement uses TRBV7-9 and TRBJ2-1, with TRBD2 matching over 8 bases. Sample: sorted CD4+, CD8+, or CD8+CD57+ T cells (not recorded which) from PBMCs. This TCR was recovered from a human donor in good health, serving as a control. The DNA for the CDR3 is TGTGCCAGCAGCTTTAGCGGGGACCCCTACAATGAGCAGTTCTTC. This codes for CASSFSGDPYNEQFF.